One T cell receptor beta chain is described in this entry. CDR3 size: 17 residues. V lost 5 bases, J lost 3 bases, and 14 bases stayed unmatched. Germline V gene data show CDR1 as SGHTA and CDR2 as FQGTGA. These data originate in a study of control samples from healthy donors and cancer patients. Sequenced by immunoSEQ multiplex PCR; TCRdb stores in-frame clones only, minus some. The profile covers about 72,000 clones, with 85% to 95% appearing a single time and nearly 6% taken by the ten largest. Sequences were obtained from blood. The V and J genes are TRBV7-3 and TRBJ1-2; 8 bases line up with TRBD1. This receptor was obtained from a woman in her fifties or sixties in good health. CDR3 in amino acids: CASSQGASLRADYGYTF. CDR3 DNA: TGTGCCAGCAGCCAGGGGGCAAGCCTAAGGGCGGACTATGGCTACACCTTC. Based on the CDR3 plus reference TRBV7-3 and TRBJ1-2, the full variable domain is GAGVSQTPSNKVTEKGKYVELRCDPISGHTALYWYRQSLGQGPEFLIYFQGTGAADDSGLPNDRFFAVRPEGSVSTLKIQRTERGDSAVYLCASSQGASLRADYGYTFGSGTRLTVV.